This TCR beta chain came from a study of CD8 T cells in ankylosing spondylitis (dated by TCRdb to about 2017). Regarding the research as a whole: T cell receptor beta repertoires were profiled in healthy donors and ankylosing spondylitis patients so that disease-linked TCR variants could be found. Peripheral blood was sampled, and synovial fluid was additionally collected from ankylosing spondylitis patients. The whole study cohort included 108 healthy donors and some 27 ankylosing spondylitis patients.

Note on this clonotype: Its recognized antigen is unknown. No per-base quality is available; no much larger clone lies one base away.

The germline V gene supplies CDR1 SGHDT and CDR2 YYEEEE. The junction shows trimming of 4 bases on V and 9 bases on J, plus 20 bases between the germline ends. Taken from cysteine to phenylalanine, the CDR3 has 15 residues. The CDR3 DNA has 45 bases and is translated from base 1. What the research found in general, with its limitations: Some motif variants were previously reported in synovial fluid and blood of reactive arthritis patients, suggesting common disease-initiation mechanisms. In peripheral blood, the disease-linked clones were found at relatively low frequencies and had a CD8+ phenotype. According to the report, matched synovial fluid samples from ankylosing spondylitis patients were significantly enriched for the disease-linked clones. A TCR beta motif of about 8 highly homologous amino acid variants appeared characteristic of blood from ankylosing spondylitis patients.

TCRdb shows the sequencer as Illumina HiSeq 2500. Quantitative 5'-RACE with molecular barcodes was used to prepare TCR beta libraries. In the source study's methods: To identify disease-linked TCR variants, a new computational method was used, one built on a probabilistic model of VDJ rearrangement. TCRdb cleaned the public reads at Q25 with fastp, built clones with MiXCR and kept in-frame beta chains. Rows with one shared CDR3 protein collapse into an entry with the most common genes and DNA. Clone size and V and J calls follow TCRdb, not the original study. Across this sample there are about 300,000 distinct CDR3 sequences, with roughly 11% seen only once. Clones ranked in the top ten supply 8% to 9.5% of the sample.

This chain is built from TRBV5-6 and TRBJ2-1; the D assignment is uncertain and may be TRBD1 or TRBD2, with 5 bases supporting each. The sequencing sample was made of blood, either unsorted or a sorted T cell fraction (not recorded which). The TCR sequence derives from a female donor with ankylosing spondylitis or in good health (not recorded which). In nucleotides, the sequence is TGTGCCAGCAGCAGTCACTCGTCGGGGCTTAGTGAGCAGTTCTTC. Its translation reads: CASSSHSSGLSEQFF.